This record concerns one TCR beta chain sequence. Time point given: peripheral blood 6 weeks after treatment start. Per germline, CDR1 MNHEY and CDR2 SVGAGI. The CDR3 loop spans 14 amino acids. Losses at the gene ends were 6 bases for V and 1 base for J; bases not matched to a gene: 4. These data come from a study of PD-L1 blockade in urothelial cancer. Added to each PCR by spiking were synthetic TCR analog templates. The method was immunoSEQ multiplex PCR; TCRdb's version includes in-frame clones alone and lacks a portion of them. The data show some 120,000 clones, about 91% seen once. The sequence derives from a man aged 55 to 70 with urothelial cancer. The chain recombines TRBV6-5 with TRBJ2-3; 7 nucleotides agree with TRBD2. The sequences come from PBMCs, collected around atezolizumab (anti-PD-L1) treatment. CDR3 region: CASRPSGGTDTQYF. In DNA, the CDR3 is TGTGCCAGCAGGCCCAGCGGGGGCACAGATACGCAGTATTTT.